These 14 T cell receptor beta chains were sequenced from one sample in a study of post-analysis software for immune sequencing data. Libraries were made from TCR beta cDNA, and they carried unique molecular identifiers. One entry per CDR3 protein, called by TCRdb with MiXCR from the PCR reads. This sample has 150,000 to 200,000 distinct CDR3 sequences, with under 40% found just once. The sequencing here drew on blood, taken after autologous hematopoietic stem cell transplantation. These receptors came from a girl aged 5 to 17 with multiple sclerosis.

This clonotype was found many times. This chain links TRBV5-1 with TRBJ1-1, with 7 nucleotides matching TRBD1. This CDR3 has 17 amino acids. V was pared by 4 bases and J by 7 bases, with 19 bases of the junction left unmatched. The germline gives CDR1 SGHRS, CDR2 YFSETQ. DNA of the CDR3: TGCGCCAGCAGCCCATTAAAACAGGGGACGGGCTTGGGTGAAGCTTTCTTT. Residues: CASSPLKQGTGLGEAFF.

This clonotype has just a few counts. The chain recombines TRBV6-4 with TRBJ2-1; D unclear. This CDR3 has 14 residues. Germline assignment: CDR1 MRHNA and CDR2 SNTAGT. V shed 0 bases and J shed 5 bases, with 8 bases lying between them. The CDR3 region has the DNA TGTGCCAGCAGTGACTCGATCGGTAACAATGAGCAGTTCTTC. Translated: CASSDSIGNNEQFF.

The chain employs TRBV13 and TRBJ2-3; 9 positions match TRBD2. CDR1 and CDR2 (germline): PRHDT, FYEKMQ (reference sequence). V was clipped by 3 bases and J by 5 bases; unmatched bases: 12. This CDR3 has 17 residues. The chain's CDR3 is CASSFSGTSSPGDTQYF. DNA of the CDR3: TGTGCCAGCAGCTTCTCCGGGACTAGCTCGCCTGGAGATACGCAGTATTTT.

This clonotype was found a few times. This chain joins TRBV6-1 and TRBJ1-4; maybe TRBD1 (5 bases). The CDR3 spans 15 residues. The V end lost 7 bases, the J end lost 6 bases, and 18 bases lay between the germline ends. Germline CDR1 MNHNS, CDR2 SASEGT. The CDR3 sequence: CASKSRGWVDEKLFF. As DNA, the CDR3 is TGTGCCAGCAAGAGTAGGGGCTGGGTGGATGAAAAACTGTTTTTT.

The chain recombines TRBV5-1 with TRBJ1-1; possibly TRBD1 for D (6 bases). The V gene's germline CDR1 is SGHRS and CDR2 YFSETQ. V was clipped by 0 bases and J by 5 bases, with 11 bases between them. This CDR3 spans 14 amino acids. The CDR3 DNA is TGCGCCAGCAGCTTGGAGAGGGGGGGAACTGAAGCTTTCTTT. Translation gives CASSLERGGTEAFF.

This clonotype was observed a few times. This sequence joins TRBV5-1 and TRBJ1-1; D gene ambiguous. The CDR3 loop spans 14 amino acids. Germline V gene sequence: CDR1 SGHRS, CDR2 YFSETQ. Trimming pared 0 bases from V and 0 bases from J, leaving 6 bases between. CDR3 region: CASSLGNMNTEAFF. CDR3 bases: TGCGCCAGCAGCTTGGGCAACATGAACACTGAAGCTTTCTTT.

The chain couples TRBV27 to TRBJ2-7; a weak D match, TRBD2 (5 bases). This CDR3 has 14 residues. Germline V lookup: CDR1 MNHEY, CDR2 SMNVEV (reference sequence). V was trimmed by 3 bases and J by 0 bases, leaving 9 bases between them. The CDR3 region has the DNA TGTGCCAGCAGTTTCATGGGGAGCTCCTACGAGCAGTACTTC. It codes for CASSFMGSSYEQYF.

The chain is built from TRBV6-5 and TRBJ2-3, with 7 bases matching TRBD1. Germline CDR1 reads MNHEY; CDR2 reads SVGAGI. J gave up 6 bases and V 4 bases, and 25 bases lay outside the gene matches. This CDR3 has 20 amino acids. This chain's CDR3 is CASSSIGDGRGNSIRDTQYF. CDR3 sequence (DNA): TGTGCCAGCAGTTCCATTGGGGATGGCAGGGGGAATAGTATCAGGGATACGCAGTATTTT.

The CDR3 region is CASSLAEGTNYGYTF. The CDR3 DNA reads TGTGCCAGCAGCTTAGCGGAGGGAACTAACTATGGCTACACCTTC. The J gene is TRBJ1-2, the V gene TRBV11-2; D unclear. Trimming took off 1 base at V and 0 bases at J, with 9 bases between the two ends. This CDR3 has 15 amino acids. CDR1 is SGHAT, CDR2 FQNNGV, per germline.

This clonotype has only a few counts. The rearrangement joins TRBV20-1 to TRBJ2-5; weak D call: TRBD1 (6 bases). The CDR3 length is 12 residues. V lost 2 bases and J lost 11, with 15 bases in between. CDR1 is DFQATT and CDR2 is SNEGSKA in the germline V gene (reference sequence). The CDR3 sequence is CSARLQGREQYF. The CDR3 bases are TGCAGTGCTAGACTACAGGGTAGAGAGCAGTACTTC.

This clonotype occurred many times. The CDR3, as DNA: TGCGCCAGCAGCTCCTGGGAGGGTAGCACAGATACGCAGTATTTT. This gives the protein CASSSWEGSTDTQYF. The rearrangement links TRBV4-1 to TRBJ2-3; TRBD2 agrees at 7 bases. The CDR3 consists of 15 residues. V shed 5 bases and J 0 bases; nucleotides not matched to a gene: 5. The V gene's germline CDR1 is MGHRA and CDR2 YSYEKL.

This clonotype was observed many times. V gene TRBV12-3 or TRBV12-4 combines with J gene TRBJ2-5; tentatively, D is TRBD2 (5 bases). The CDR3 loop spans 13 amino acids. Trimming cost V 3 bases and J 4 bases, with 9 bases left between them. The CDR3 DNA follows: TGTGCCAGCAGTTTGTCGGGGATAGAGACCCAGTACTTC. Protein sequence: CASSLSGIETQYF.

Ten or more counts support this clonotype. The CDR3 nucleotides are TGTGCCATCAGTGCAGGTGGGGAAATCAGCGCTGGCTACACCTTC. Its protein product is CAISAGGEISAGYTF. The J gene is TRBJ1-2, the V gene TRBV10-3; D not certain. V was cut by 4 bases and J by 7 bases, with 19 bases left in between. Germline-derived CDR1 and CDR2 are ENHRY and SYGVKD. This CDR3 has 15 residues.

The chain combines TRBV5-4 with TRBJ2-4; 16 positions agree with TRBD2. The assigned J gene may be wrong: the sequence end matches TRBJ2-5 better. CDR1 and CDR2 from the germline V gene are SGHNT and YYREEE (reference sequence). The CDR3 has 19 residues. In nucleotides, the CDR3 is TGTGCCAGCAGAAACTCCGGGACTAGCGGGAGGGCCAGCACAGAGACCCAGTACTTC. Its protein product is CASRNSGTSGRASTETQYF.